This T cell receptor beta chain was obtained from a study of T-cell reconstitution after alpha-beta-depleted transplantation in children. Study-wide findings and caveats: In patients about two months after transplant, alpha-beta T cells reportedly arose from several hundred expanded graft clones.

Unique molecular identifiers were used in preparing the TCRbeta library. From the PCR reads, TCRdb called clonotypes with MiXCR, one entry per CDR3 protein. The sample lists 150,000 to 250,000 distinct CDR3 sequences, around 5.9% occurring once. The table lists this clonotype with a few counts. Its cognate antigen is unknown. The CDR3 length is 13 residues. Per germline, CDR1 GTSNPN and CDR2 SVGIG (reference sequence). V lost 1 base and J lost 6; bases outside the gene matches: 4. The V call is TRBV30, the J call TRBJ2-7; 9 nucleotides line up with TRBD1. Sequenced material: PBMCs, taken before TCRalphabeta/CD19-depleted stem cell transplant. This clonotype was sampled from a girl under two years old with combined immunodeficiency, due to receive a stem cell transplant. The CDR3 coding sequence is TGTGCCTGGAGTGGGACAGGGGTAAGCGAGCAGTACTTC. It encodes CAWSGTGVSEQYF. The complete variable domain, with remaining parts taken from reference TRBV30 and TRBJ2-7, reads SQTIHQWPATLVQPVGSPLSLECTVEGTSNPNLYWYRQAAGRGLQLLFYSVGIGQISSEVPQNLSASRPQDRQFILSSKKLLLSDSGFYLCAWSGTGVSEQYFGPGTRLTVT.